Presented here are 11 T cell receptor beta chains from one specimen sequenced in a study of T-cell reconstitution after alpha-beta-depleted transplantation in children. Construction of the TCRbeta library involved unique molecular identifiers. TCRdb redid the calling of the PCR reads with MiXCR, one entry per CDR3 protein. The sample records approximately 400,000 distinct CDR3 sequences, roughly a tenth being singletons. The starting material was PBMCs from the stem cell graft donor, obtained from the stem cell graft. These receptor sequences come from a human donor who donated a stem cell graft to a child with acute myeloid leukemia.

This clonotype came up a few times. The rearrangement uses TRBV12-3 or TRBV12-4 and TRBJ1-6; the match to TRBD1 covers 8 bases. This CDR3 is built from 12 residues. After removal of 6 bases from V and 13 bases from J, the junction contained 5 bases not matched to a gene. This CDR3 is CASSRGQGPLHF. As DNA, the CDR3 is TGTGCCAGCAGCCGCGGACAGGGCCCCCTCCACTTT.

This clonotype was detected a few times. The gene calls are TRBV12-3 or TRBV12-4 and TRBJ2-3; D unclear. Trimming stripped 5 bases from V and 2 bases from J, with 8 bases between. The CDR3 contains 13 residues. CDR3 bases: TGTGCCAGCAGTACCTATACCACAGATACGCAGTATTTT. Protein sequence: CASSTYTTDTQYF.

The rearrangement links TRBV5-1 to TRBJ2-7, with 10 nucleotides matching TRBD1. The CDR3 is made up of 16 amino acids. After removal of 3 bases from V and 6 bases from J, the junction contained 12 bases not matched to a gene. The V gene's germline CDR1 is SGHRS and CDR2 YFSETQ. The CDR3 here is CASSWTRQGATCEQYF. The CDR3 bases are TGCGCCAGCAGCTGGACGCGACAGGGGGCGACGTGCGAGCAGTACTTC.

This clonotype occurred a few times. The CDR3 here is CSVDGLDSSYNEQFF. Here the CDR3 DNA reads TGCAGCGTTGACGGGCTAGACAGCTCCTACAATGAGCAGTTCTTC. The chain recombines TRBV29-1 with TRBJ2-1, with a tentative D call TRBD1 (5 bases). CDR1 SQVTM and CDR2 ANQGSEA come from the germline V gene. Trimming stripped 3 bases from V and 0 bases from J, with 12 bases between. The CDR3 consists of 15 residues.

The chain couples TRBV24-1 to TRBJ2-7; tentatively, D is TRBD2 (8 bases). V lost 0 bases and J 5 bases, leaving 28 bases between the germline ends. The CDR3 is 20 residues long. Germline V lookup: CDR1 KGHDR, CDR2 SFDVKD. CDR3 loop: CATSDLYGQEWASGLDEQYF. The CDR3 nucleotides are TGTGCCACCAGTGATTTGTACGGACAGGAATGGGCTAGCGGGCTCGACGAGCAGTACTTC.

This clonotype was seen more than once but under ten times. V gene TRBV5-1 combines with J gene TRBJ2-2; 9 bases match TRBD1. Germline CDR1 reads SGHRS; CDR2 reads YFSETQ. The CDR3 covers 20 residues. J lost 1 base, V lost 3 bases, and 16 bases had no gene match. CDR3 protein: CASSSPGQGWFRGNTGELFF. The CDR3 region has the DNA TGCGCCAGCAGCTCACCGGGACAGGGCTGGTTTCGTGGGAACACCGGGGAGCTGTTTTTT.

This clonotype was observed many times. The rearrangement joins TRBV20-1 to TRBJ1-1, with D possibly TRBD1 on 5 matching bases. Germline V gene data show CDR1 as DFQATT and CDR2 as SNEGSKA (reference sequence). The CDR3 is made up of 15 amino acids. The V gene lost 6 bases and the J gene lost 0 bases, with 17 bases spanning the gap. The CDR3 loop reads CSALLNRPLNTEAFF. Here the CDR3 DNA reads TGCAGTGCCTTGCTCAACAGGCCATTGAACACTGAAGCTTTCTTT.

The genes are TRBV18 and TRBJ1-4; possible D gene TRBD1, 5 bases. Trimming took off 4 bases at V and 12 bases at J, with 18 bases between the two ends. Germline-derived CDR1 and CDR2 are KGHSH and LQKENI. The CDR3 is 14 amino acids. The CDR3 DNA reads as TGTGCCAGCTCACTCCGGGACGGCCTCGAAGAACTGTTTTTT. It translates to CASSLRDGLEELFF.

The CDR3 DNA reads TGCGCCAGCAGCCAAGAGCACAGGGTCTACGAGCAGTACTTC. It translates to CASSQEHRVYEQYF. The gene calls are TRBV4-1 and TRBJ2-7; maybe TRBD1 (6 bases). CDR1 and CDR2 from the germline V gene are MGHRA and YSYEKL. The CDR3 is 14 amino acids. Trimming shortened V by 0 bases and J by 3 bases, and 9 bases separated the two germline ends.

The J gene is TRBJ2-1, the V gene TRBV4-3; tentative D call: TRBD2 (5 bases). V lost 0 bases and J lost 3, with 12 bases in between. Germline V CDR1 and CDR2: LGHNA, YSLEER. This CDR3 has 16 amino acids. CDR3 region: CASSQDLLEIYNEQFF. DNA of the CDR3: TGCGCCAGCAGCCAAGATCTACTAGAAATCTACAATGAGCAGTTCTTC.

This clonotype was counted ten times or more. CDR3 nucleotide sequence: TGTGCCAGCAGCTTGAGTATTGGAACCGGGATGTCCTACGAGCAGTACTTC. Encoded protein: CASSLSIGTGMSYEQYF. The chain links TRBV7-6 to TRBJ2-7; D perhaps matches TRBD2 (5 bases). Germline CDR1 and CDR2: SGHVS and FNYEAQ. V was trimmed by 3 bases and J by 1 base, leaving 19 bases between them. The CDR3 has 17 amino acids. Drawing the rest from reference TRBV7-6 and TRBJ2-7, the complete variable domain is GAGVSQSPRYKVTKRGQDVALRCDPISGHVSLYWYRQALGQGPEFLTYFNYEAQQDKSGLPNDRFSAERPEGSISTLTIQRTEQRDSAMYRCASSLSIGTGMSYEQYFGPGTRLTVT.